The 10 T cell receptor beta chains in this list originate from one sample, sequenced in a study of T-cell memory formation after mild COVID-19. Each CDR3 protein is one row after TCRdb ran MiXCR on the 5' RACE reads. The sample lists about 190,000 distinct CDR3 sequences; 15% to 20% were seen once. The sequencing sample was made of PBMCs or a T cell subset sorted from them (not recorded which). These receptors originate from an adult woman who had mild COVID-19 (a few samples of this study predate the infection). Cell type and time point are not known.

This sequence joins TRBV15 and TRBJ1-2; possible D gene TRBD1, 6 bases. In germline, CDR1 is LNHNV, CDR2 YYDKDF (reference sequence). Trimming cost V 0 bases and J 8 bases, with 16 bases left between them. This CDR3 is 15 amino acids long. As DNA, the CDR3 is TGTGCCACCAGCAGAGATCACGCGGGGGCATCAGGCTACACCTTC. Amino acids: CATSRDHAGASGYTF.

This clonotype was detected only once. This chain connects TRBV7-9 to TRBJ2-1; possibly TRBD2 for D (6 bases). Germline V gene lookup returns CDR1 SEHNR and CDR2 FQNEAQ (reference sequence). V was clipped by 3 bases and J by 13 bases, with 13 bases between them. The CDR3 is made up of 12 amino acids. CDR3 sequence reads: CASSFIADVQFF. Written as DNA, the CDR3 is TGTGCCAGCAGCTTCATAGCGGATGTCCAGTTCTTC.

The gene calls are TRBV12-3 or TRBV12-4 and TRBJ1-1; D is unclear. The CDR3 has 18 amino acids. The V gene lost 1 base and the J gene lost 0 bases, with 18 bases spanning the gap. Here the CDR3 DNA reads TGTGCCAGCAGTTTAGTAGCAGGCCAACGAAGGGTGAACACTGAAGCTTTCTTT. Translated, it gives CASSLVAGQRRVNTEAFF.

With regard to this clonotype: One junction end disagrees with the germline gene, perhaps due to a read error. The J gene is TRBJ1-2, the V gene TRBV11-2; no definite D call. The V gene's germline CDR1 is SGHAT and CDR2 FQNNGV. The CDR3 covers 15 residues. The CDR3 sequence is CASSYSLGAAYGYTF. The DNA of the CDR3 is TGTGCCAGCAGTTATTCGCTCGGAGCTGCCTATGGCTACACTTTC.

The CDR3: CSVVAGGPYNEQFF. CDR3 bases: TGCAGCGTTGTGGCGGGGGGTCCCTACAATGAGCAGTTCTTC. This chain connects TRBV29-1 to TRBJ2-1, with 8 bases identical to TRBD2. CDR1 SQVTM and CDR2 ANQGSEA come from the germline V gene. The CDR3 totals 14 residues. The V gene end was trimmed by 4 bases and the J gene end by 2 bases; junction bases not matched to a gene: 4.

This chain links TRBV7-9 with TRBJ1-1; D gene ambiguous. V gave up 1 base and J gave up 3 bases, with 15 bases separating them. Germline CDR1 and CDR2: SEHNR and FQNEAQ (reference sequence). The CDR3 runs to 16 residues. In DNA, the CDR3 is TGTGCCAGCAGCTTAGAAGGGTGGGCCCGAGACACTGAAGCTTTCTTT. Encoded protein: CASSLEGWARDTEAFF. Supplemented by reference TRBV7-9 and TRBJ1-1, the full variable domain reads DTGVSQNPRHKITKRGQNVTFRCDPISEHNRLYWYRQTLGQGPEFLTYFQNEAQLEKSRLLSDRFSAERPKGSFSTLEIQRTEQGDSAMYLCASSLEGWARDTEAFFGQGTRLTVV.

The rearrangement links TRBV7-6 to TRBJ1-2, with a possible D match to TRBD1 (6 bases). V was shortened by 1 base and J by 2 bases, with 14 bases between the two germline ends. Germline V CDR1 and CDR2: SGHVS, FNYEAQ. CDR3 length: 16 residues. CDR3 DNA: TGTGCCAGCAGCTTAGAGCCCAACAGGGTCAACTATGGCTACACCTTC. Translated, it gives CASSLEPNRVNYGYTF. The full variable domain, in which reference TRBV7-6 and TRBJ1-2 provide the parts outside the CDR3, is GAGVSQSPRYKVTKRGQDVALRCDPISGHVSLYWYRQALGQGPEFLTYFNYEAQQDKSGLPNDRFSAERPEGSISTLTIQRTEQRDSAMYRCASSLEPNRVNYGYTFGSGTRLTVV.

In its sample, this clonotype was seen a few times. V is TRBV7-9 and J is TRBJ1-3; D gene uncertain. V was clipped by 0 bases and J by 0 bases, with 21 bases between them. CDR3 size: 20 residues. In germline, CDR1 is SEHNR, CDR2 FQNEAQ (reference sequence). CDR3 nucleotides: TGTGCCAGCAGCTTAGCGGCTGCAACCTGGCGACCCAGCTCTGGAAACACCATATATTTT. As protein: CASSLAAATWRPSSGNTIYF.

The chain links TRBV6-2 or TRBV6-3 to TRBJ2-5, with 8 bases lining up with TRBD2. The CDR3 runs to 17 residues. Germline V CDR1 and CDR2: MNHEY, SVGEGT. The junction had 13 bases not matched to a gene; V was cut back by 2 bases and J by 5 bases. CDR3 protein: CASSYRPWTSLGETQYF. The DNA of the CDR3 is TGTGCCAGCAGTTACCGACCTTGGACTAGCCTCGGGGAGACCCAGTACTTC.

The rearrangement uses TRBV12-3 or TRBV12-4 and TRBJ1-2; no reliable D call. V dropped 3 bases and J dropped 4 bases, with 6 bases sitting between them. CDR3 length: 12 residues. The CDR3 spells CASSLRTYGYTF. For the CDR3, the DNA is TGTGCCAGCAGTTTGAGGACCTATGGCTACACCTTC.